Below, one T cell receptor beta chain is given with its context. These data belong to a study of blood T cell repertoires in COVID-19. At the level of the study: Samples representing acute and convalescent COVID-19 were sourced from the United States, Italy and Spain.

Membership in each cohort depended on participant-reported clinical history. The CDR3 spans 15 residues. Germline V gene data show CDR1 as MNHEY and CDR2 as SVGAGI. V was pared by 8 bases and J by 4 bases, with 9 bases of the junction left unmatched. The method was immunoSEQ multiplex PCR; TCRdb's version includes in-frame clones alone and lacks a portion of them. The top ten clones hold over 0.9% of a sample with fewer than 500,000 clones, approximately 88% of them seen once. The V and J genes are TRBV6-5 and TRBJ1-4; 8 positions agree with TRBD1. Sample: PBMCs or T cells enriched from blood (not recorded which). This clonotype was obtained from a woman in her 30s with acute COVID-19. CDR3 sequence: CASVAGDRNNEKLFF. CDR3 coding DNA: TGTGCCAGCGTTGCCGGGGACAGGAATAATGAAAAACTGTTTTTT.